This entry lists 32 T cell receptor beta chains sequenced from one sample in a study of blood T cell repertoires in COVID-19. This table comes from immunoSEQ multiplex PCR, and its TCRdb copy is limited to in-frame clones, with some not included. This sample yields 250,000 to 300,000 clones, of which approximately 87% are seen a single time; 3.5% to 5.5% belongs to the top ten. The sample was peripheral blood. These receptors originate from a man between 60 and 75 years old who had recovered from COVID-19.

This rearrangement joins TRBV2 to TRBJ2-4, with TRBD2 matching 7 bases. V shed 1 base and J 8 bases; nucleotides not matched to a gene: 5. This CDR3 comprises 14 residues. Germline CDR1 reads SNHLY; CDR2 reads FYNNEI. The CDR3 coding sequence is TGTGCCAGCAGTGAAGGAGGGAGGGCGGACATTCAGTACTTC. Protein sequence: CASSEGGRADIQYF.

This chain joins TRBV2 and TRBJ1-2; TRBD1 agrees at 7 bases. Trimming removed 6 bases from V and 4 bases from J; junction bases left unmatched: 2. CDR1 SNHLY and CDR2 FYNNEI come from the germline V gene. The CDR3 consists of 12 residues. The CDR3 DNA sequence: TGTGCCAGCAGGGGGACAGTCTATGGCTACACCTTC. Protein: CASRGTVYGYTF.

This clone was seen once. The genes are TRBV5-6 and TRBJ2-3; 8 bases match TRBD1. Germline values: CDR1 SGHDT, CDR2 YYEEEE. The CDR3 runs to 16 residues. The J segment lost 3 bases and the V segment lost 0 bases, leaving 6 bases of the junction unmatched. CDR3: CASSLAGQGFTDTQYF. CDR3 in DNA: TGTGCCAGCAGCTTGGCTGGACAGGGCTTTACAGATACGCAGTATTTT.

V usage is TRBV2 and J usage is TRBJ2-1; 8 nucleotides match TRBD2. J lost 11 bases, V lost 5 bases, and 14 bases had no gene match. The V gene's germline CDR1 is SNHLY and CDR2 FYNNEI. The CDR3 is 15 residues long. The CDR3 region is CASSSGTRSFPKQFF. The CDR3 bases are TGTGCCAGCAGTTCCGGGACTAGAAGTTTCCCCAAGCAGTTCTTC. The full variable domain, its missing parts supplied by reference TRBV2 and TRBJ2-1, is EPEVTQTPSHQVTQMGQEVILRCVPISNHLYFYWYRQILGQKVEFLVSFYNNEISEKSEIFDDQFSVERPDGSNFTLKIRSTKLEDSAMYFCASSSGTRSFPKQFFGPGTRLTVL.

The chain is built from TRBV19 and TRBJ2-4, with 10 bases lining up with TRBD1. The germline CDR1 and CDR2 sequences are LNHDA and SQIVND (reference sequence). The CDR3 has 20 residues. The ends lost 4 bases at V and 0 bases at J; junction bases unmatched: 15. The DNA of the CDR3 is TGTGCCAGTAGTACAAGGGGACAGGGGACAAGTCTTCTAGCCAAAAACATTCAGTACTTC. Translation: CASSTRGQGTSLLAKNIQYF.

This clone has just one count. V usage is TRBV10-1 and J usage is TRBJ2-2; D ambiguous. From germline, CDR1 is WNHNN and CDR2 SYGVQD (reference sequence). The CDR3 extends over 16 amino acids. V gave up 3 bases and J gave up 4 bases, with 15 bases separating them. CDR3 DNA sequence: TGCGCCAGCAGTGAACCTAGAATTATTGGCACCGGGGAGCTGTTTTTT. Protein product: CASSEPRIIGTGELFF.

CDR3 protein: CASTNKRTGDETQYF. In DNA, the CDR3 is TGTGCCAGTACCAACAAGAGGACAGGGGATGAGACCCAGTACTTC. This chain connects TRBV19 to TRBJ2-5; 9 bases match TRBD1. The CDR3 runs to 15 residues. J lost 5 bases, V lost 7 bases, and 11 bases had no gene match. CDR1 is LNHDA and CDR2 is SQIVND in the germline V gene (reference sequence).

The V and J genes are TRBV10-3 and TRBJ2-7; 8 positions match TRBD1. The CDR3 loop spans 13 amino acids. Germline CDR1 and CDR2: ENHRY and SYGVKD. Germline trimming cut 10 bases from V and 1 base from J; bases unmatched to any gene: 6. This chain's CDR3 is CATKGQGSYEQYF. CDR3 nucleotide sequence: TGTGCCACCAAAGGACAGGGATCCTACGAGCAGTACTTC.

The chain has TRBV6-2 or TRBV6-3 and TRBJ2-6; 8 nucleotides align to TRBD2. The V gene end was trimmed by 5 bases and the J gene end by 0 bases; junction bases not matched to a gene: 12. The CDR3 is 19 amino acids. Germline loops: CDR1 MNHEY, CDR2 SVGEGT. In DNA form, the CDR3 reads TGTGCCAGCAGTCAAACGAGGCTAGCGGGTAACTCTGGGGCCAACGTCCTGACTTTC. Its translation: CASSQTRLAGNSGANVLTF.

V is TRBV5-6 and J is TRBJ1-2; the D is unclear. The CDR3 is made up of 14 amino acids. Germline CDR1 is SGHDT and CDR2 is YYEEEE. The germline V and J ends were trimmed by 2 bases and 2 bases, with 10 bases remaining between them. CDR3 in amino acids: CASSFNMQNYGYTF. The CDR3 DNA reads TGTGCCAGCAGCTTTAATATGCAGAACTATGGCTACACCTTC.

The chain carries TRBV9 and TRBJ2-2; D not certain. There are 16 residues in the CDR3. Trimming removed 1 base at V and 0 bases at J, with 10 bases between. Germline V gene data show CDR1 as SGDLS and CDR2 as YYNGEE. CDR3 DNA sequence: TGTGCCAGCAGCGTATCCAGCGTCGCGAACACCGGGGAGCTGTTTTTT. This sequence encodes CASSVSSVANTGELFF.

This clone was found once. The rearrangement links TRBV4-1 to TRBJ2-1, with a weak D call TRBD2 (7 bases). This CDR3 spans 18 amino acids. Germline V gene sequence: CDR1 MGHRA, CDR2 YSYEKL. The V and J ends lost 1 base and 5 bases respectively, with 21 bases between them. The CDR3 region has the DNA TGCGCCAGCAGCCAAGGGGGGGGGCTAGCGGCAATTAACAATGAGCAGTTCTTC. Translation: CASSQGGGLAAINNEQFF.

The chain recombines TRBV7-9 with TRBJ2-7; TRBD2 matches 7 bases. The CDR3 runs to 15 residues. Germline V gene data show CDR1 as SEHNR and CDR2 as FQNEAQ (reference sequence). The ends lost 5 bases at V and 7 bases at J; junction bases unmatched: 14. In nucleotides, the CDR3 is TGTGCCAGCAGCGGGGGACTAACAGTCTCTACGGAGCAGTACTTC. Its protein product is CASSGGLTVSTEQYF.

This clone was detected once. The chain uses TRBV9 and TRBJ2-1; 10 nucleotides agree with TRBD2. The CDR3 is 15 residues long. The germline V gene has CDR1 SGDLS and CDR2 YYNGEE. With V trimmed by 0 bases and J by 4 bases, 1 base remained unmatched. The CDR3 here is CASSVVAGGYNEQFF. CDR3 DNA sequence: TGTGCCAGCAGCGTAGTAGCGGGGGGTTACAATGAGCAGTTCTTC.

This rearrangement joins TRBV5-1 to TRBJ2-1; D remains ambiguous. The CDR3 runs to 14 residues. V dropped 0 bases and J dropped 3 bases, with 7 bases sitting between them. Germline CDR1 SGHRS, CDR2 YFSETQ. Here the CDR3 DNA reads TGCGCCAGCAGCTTGGGCCAGTACTACAATGAGCAGTTCTTC. Residues: CASSLGQYYNEQFF. The full variable domain, its missing parts supplied by reference TRBV5-1 and TRBJ2-1, is KAGVTQTPRYLIKTRGQQVTLSCSPISGHRSVSWYQQTPGQGLQFLFEYFSETQRNKGNFPGRFSGRQFSNSRSEMNVSTLELGDSALYLCASSLGQYYNEQFFGPGTRLTVL.

J is TRBJ2-1 and V is TRBV7-6; tentative D call: TRBD2 (6 bases). The V and J ends lost 0 bases and 0 bases respectively, with 9 bases between them. This CDR3 has 16 residues. In germline, CDR1 is SGHVS, CDR2 FNYEAQ. The CDR3 sequence is CASSLAPGSSYNEQFF. CDR3 in DNA: TGTGCCAGCAGCTTAGCCCCCGGGAGCTCCTACAATGAGCAGTTCTTC.

The chain joins TRBV2 to TRBJ2-1, with D hard to call. With 5 bases removed from V and 10 bases from J, the gap between germline ends came to 9 bases. Germline-derived CDR1 and CDR2 are SNHLY and FYNNEI. CDR3 length: 11 amino acids. CDR3 in DNA: TGTGCCAGCAGTAACACGATGGAGCAGTTCTTC. Translating gives CASSNTMEQFF.

This clone was seen more than once but under ten times. The rearrangement joins TRBV5-1 to TRBJ2-1, with a possible D match to TRBD2 (6 bases). Germline V gene data show CDR1 as SGHRS and CDR2 as YFSETQ. V lost 0 bases, J lost 4 bases, and 11 bases lay in between. This CDR3 spans 15 amino acids. The CDR3 region is CASSLEVAEYNEQFF. The CDR3 coding sequence is TGCGCCAGCAGCTTGGAGGTAGCGGAGTACAATGAGCAGTTCTTC. Complete variable domain (other parts from reference TRBV5-1 and TRBJ2-1): KAGVTQTPRYLIKTRGQQVTLSCSPISGHRSVSWYQQTPGQGLQFLFEYFSETQRNKGNFPGRFSGRQFSNSRSEMNVSTLELGDSALYLCASSLEVAEYNEQFFGPGTRLTVL.

The CDR3 DNA follows: TGTGCCAGTAGTATCAAGCGACCAGCTGGAAACACCATATATTTT. This translates into CASSIKRPAGNTIYF. The chain joins TRBV19 to TRBJ1-3; D gene unclear. The length of the CDR3 is 15 residues. Germline lookup yields CDR1 LNHDA and CDR2 SQIVND (reference sequence). Trimming shortened V by 3 bases and J by 2 bases, and 11 bases separated the two germline ends.

The sample holds one count of this clone. The chain uses TRBV18 and TRBJ2-6; TRBD1 agrees at 7 bases. The CDR3 loop spans 17 amino acids. Trimming at V came to 4 bases and at J to 6 bases, leaving 12 bases not matched to a gene. Germline CDR1 reads KGHSH; CDR2 reads LQKENI. CDR3 in amino acids: CASSLDLGTALANVLTF. As DNA, the CDR3 is TGTGCCAGCTCACTCGACTTGGGGACAGCCCTGGCCAACGTCCTGACTTTC.

The chain uses TRBV18 and TRBJ2-7; 7 bases line up with TRBD1. Germline values: CDR1 KGHSH, CDR2 LQKENI. The CDR3 sequence is 16 residues long. The junction had 9 bases not matched to a gene; V was cut back by 0 bases and J by 4 bases. The CDR3 spells CASSPPPGQRKYEQYF. The CDR3 DNA reads TGTGCCAGCTCACCACCCCCGGGACAGCGAAAATACGAGCAGTACTTC. The full variable domain, in which reference TRBV18 and TRBJ2-7 provide the parts outside the CDR3, is NAGVMQNPRHLVRRRGQEARLRCSPMKGHSHVYWYRQLPEEGLKFMVYLQKENIIDESGMPKERFSAEFPKEGPSILRIQQVVRGDSAAYFCASSPPPGQRKYEQYFGPGTRLTVT.

V usage is TRBV7-8 and J usage is TRBJ2-1; tentatively, D is TRBD1 (6 bases). The CDR3 sequence is 14 residues long. Germline CDR1 and CDR2: SGHVS and FQNEAQ. V was pared by 1 base and J by 5 bases, with 9 bases between. The CDR3 nucleotides are TGTGCCAGCAGCTTAGGATACAGGGACAATGAGCAGTTCTTC. This codes for CASSLGYRDNEQFF. Full variable domain (rest looked up from reference TRBV7-8 and TRBJ2-1): GAGVSQSPRYKVAKRGQDVALRCDPISGHVSLFWYQQALGQGPEFLTYFQNEAQLDKSGLPSDRFFAERPEGSVSTLKIQRTQQEDSAVYLCASSLGYRDNEQFFGPGTRLTVL.

In nucleotides, the CDR3 is TGTGCCACCCCCGGACTAGCGGGAGGGCCGGGTGAGCAGTTCTTC. Amino acid sequence: CATPGLAGGPGEQFF. The chain recombines TRBV6-4 with TRBJ2-1, with 15 bases fitting TRBD2. CDR3 length: 15 amino acids. After removal of 10 bases from V and 9 bases from J, the junction contained 10 bases not matched to a gene. CDR1 is MRHNA, CDR2 SNTAGT, per germline.

The genes are TRBV3-1 (or the pseudogene TRBV3-2) and TRBJ2-7; 7 bases align to TRBD1. Germline V gene lookup returns CDR1 LGHDT and CDR2 YNNKEL (reference sequence). The CDR3 length is 16 residues. V lost 0 bases to trimming and J lost 2 bases; unmatched junction nucleotides: 7. The CDR3 loop is CASSQEGQFAAYEQYF. The CDR3 coding sequence is TGTGCCAGCAGCCAAGAGGGACAGTTCGCTGCCTACGAGCAGTACTTC.

The J gene is TRBJ2-1, the V gene TRBV2; a weak D match, TRBD1 (5 bases). CDR3 length: 17 amino acids. Germline CDR1 and CDR2: SNHLY and FYNNEI. V lost 7 bases to trimming and J lost 0 bases, with 19 bases between them. The CDR3 reads CASTPLGRSSSYNEQFF. The CDR3 nucleotides are TGTGCCAGCACCCCCTTGGGGCGGTCTAGCTCCTACAATGAGCAGTTCTTC.

This clone was seen a single time. V and J are TRBV6-6 and TRBJ2-3; D is undetermined. Trimming stripped 6 bases from V and 2 bases from J, with 6 bases between. The CDR3 covers 12 residues. Germline assignment: CDR1 MNHNY and CDR2 SVGAGI (reference sequence). The CDR3 DNA reads as TGTGCCAGCAGCGACTCCACAGATACGCAGTATTTT. Its translation: CASSDSTDTQYF.

The CDR3 sequence: CASSQGQSSNQPQHF. CDR3 nucleotide sequence: TGTGCCAGCAGCCAAGGACAGTCTAGCAATCAGCCCCAGCATTTT. The rearrangement links TRBV3-1 (or the pseudogene TRBV3-2) to TRBJ1-5; a weak D match, TRBD1 (5 bases). The CDR3 runs 15 residues. Germline V gives CDR1 LGHDT, CDR2 YNNKEL (reference sequence). The ends were cut back, 1 base at V and 0 bases at J, with 7 bases in the middle.

The chain joins TRBV2 to TRBJ1-4, with a weak D call TRBD1 (5 bases). The CDR3 spans 13 residues. Germline-derived CDR1 and CDR2 are SNHLY and FYNNEI. Trimming stripped 6 bases from V and 8 bases from J, with 13 bases between. CDR3 loop: CASSVDQGEKLFF. DNA for the CDR3: TGTGCCAGCAGCGTGGACCAGGGAGAAAAACTGTTTTTT.

The chain recombines TRBV29-1 with TRBJ1-2; a possible D gene is TRBD1 (5 bases). The CDR3 has 14 amino acids. V lost 6 bases and J lost 3, with 17 bases in between. Germline-derived CDR1 and CDR2 are SQVTM and ANQGSEA. The CDR3: CSVRSGTSHYGYTF. CDR3 coding DNA: TGCAGCGTGCGATCTGGGACTTCTCACTATGGCTACACCTTC.

The chain joins TRBV2 to TRBJ2-1; 12 nucleotides match TRBD2. CDR3 length: 16 residues. Germline-derived CDR1 and CDR2 are SNHLY and FYNNEI. V gave up 6 bases and J gave up 4 bases; unmatched junction bases: 7. In DNA, the CDR3 is TGTGCCAGCAGCCCGCGGACTAGCGGGAAGTACAATGAGCAGTTCTTC. It encodes CASSPRTSGKYNEQFF.

The chain carries TRBV2 and TRBJ2-1; 8 bases agree with TRBD2. This CDR3 region has 14 residues. V lost 6 bases, J lost 7 bases, and 8 bases stayed unmatched. Germline CDR1 is SNHLY and CDR2 is FYNNEI. The CDR3 nucleotides are TGTGCCAGCAGCCGGGGGACTAGAGGGAATGAGCAGTTCTTC. Its protein product is CASSRGTRGNEQFF. Complete variable domain (other parts from reference TRBV2 and TRBJ2-1): EPEVTQTPSHQVTQMGQEVILRCVPISNHLYFYWYRQILGQKVEFLVSFYNNEISEKSEIFDDQFSVERPDGSNFTLKIRSTKLEDSAMYFCASSRGTRGNEQFFGPGTRLTVL.

The rearrangement links TRBV21-1 to TRBJ1-5; TRBD1, the table's D call, lacks a check against the DNA. TRBV21-1 is listed as a pseudogene. The CDR3 covers 15 residues. The CDR3 bases are TGTGCCAGCAGCAAAAACAGGGTTAGCAATCAGCCCCAGCATTTT. This sequence encodes CASSKNRVSNQPQHF.